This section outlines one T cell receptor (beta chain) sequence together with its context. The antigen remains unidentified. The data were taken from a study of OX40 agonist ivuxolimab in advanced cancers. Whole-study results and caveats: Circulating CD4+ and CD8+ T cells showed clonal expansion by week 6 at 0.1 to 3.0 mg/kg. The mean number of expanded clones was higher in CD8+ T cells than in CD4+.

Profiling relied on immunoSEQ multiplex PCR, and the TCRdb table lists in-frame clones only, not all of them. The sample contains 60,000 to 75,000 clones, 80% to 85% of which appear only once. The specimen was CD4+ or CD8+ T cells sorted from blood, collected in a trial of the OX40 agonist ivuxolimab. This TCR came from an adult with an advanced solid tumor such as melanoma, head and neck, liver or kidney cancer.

The CDR3 nucleotides are TGTGCCAGCAGCTTGTGGCGGGGGGGCATTTCAACCGACGAGCAGTACTTC. Encoded protein: CASSLWRGGISTDEQYF. The chain links TRBV7-2 to TRBJ2-7, with TRBD2 identical over 9 bases. This CDR3 spans 17 amino acids. Trimming removed 3 bases from V and 5 bases from J; junction bases left unmatched: 14. Germline CDR1 reads SGHTA; CDR2 reads FQGNSA.